Detailed here is one T cell receptor beta chain. The sample belongs to a study of blood T cell repertoires in COVID-19. Sequencing used immunoSEQ multiplex PCR; TCRdb keeps in-frame clones, though not all of them. The repertoire holds about 100,000 clones, with approximately 82% as singletons. The CDR3 runs to 13 residues. V was cut by 4 bases and J by 1 base, with 10 bases left in between. Germline V CDR1 and CDR2: SQVTM, ANQGSEA. The TCR originated in a man aged 60-69 years with active or convalescent COVID-19. Sequenced sample: peripheral blood. V usage is TRBV29-1 and J usage is TRBJ1-1, with TRBD1 as a possible D gene (5 bases). CDR3 region: CSVADRKNTEAFF. DNA for the CDR3: TGCAGCGTTGCTGACAGAAAGAACACTGAAGCTTTCTTT.